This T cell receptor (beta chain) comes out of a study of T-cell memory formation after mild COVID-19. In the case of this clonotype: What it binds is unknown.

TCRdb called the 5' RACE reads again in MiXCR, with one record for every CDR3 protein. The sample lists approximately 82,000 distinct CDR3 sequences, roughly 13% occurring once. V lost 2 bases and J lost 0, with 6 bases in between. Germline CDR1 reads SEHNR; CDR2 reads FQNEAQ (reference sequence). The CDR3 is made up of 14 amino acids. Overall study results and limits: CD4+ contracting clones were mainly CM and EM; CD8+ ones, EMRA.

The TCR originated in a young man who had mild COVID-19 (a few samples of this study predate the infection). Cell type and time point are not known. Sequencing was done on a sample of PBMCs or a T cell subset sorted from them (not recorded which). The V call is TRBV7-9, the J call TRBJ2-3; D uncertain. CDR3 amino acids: CASSLWASTDTQYF. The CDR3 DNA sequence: TGTGCCAGCAGCTTATGGGCTAGCACAGATACGCAGTATTTT.